A selection of T cell receptor beta chains follows, all from one sample in a study of CD8 T cells in Susac syndrome. TCRdb recomputed calls from the immunoSEQ multiplex PCR reads with MiXCR, one row per CDR3 protein. The table has 150,000 to 160,000 distinct CDR3 sequences, roughly 95% seen once. Sequencing was performed on CD8+ T cells from PBMCs. These receptors were taken from a human donor with multiple sclerosis. Both conserved end residues are part of each CDR3. Fields, in order: clone size, V gene, D gene, J gene, CDR3 protein, CDR3 DNA. D genes are given only for firm matches. Some rows mark clone size as missing; the rest say once, few, many or name a class of expanded clone.

.	TRBV14	.	TRBJ2-1	CASSQDRLSSYNEQFF	TGTGCCAGCAGCCAAGATCGGTTGAGCTCCTACAATGAGCAGTTCTTC
.	TRBV29-1	.	TRBJ1-2	CSVEDPSAPNYGYTF	TGCAGCGTTGAAGATCCGTCAGCCCCTAACTATGGCTACACCTTC
.	TRBV27	.	TRBJ2-4	CASSLTQGNIRNIQYF	TGTGCCAGCAGTTTGACGCAGGGCAATATTAGGAACATTCAGTACTTC
once	TRBV7-3	.	TRBJ2-2	CASSSWGNTGELFF	TGTGCCAGCAGCTCATGGGGCAACACCGGGGAGCTGTTTTTT
.	TRBV27	TRBD1	TRBJ1-1	CASRFTGGNTEAFF	TGTGCCAGCCGCTTCACAGGGGGGAACACTGAAGCTTTCTTT
.	TRBV27	.	TRBJ2-7	CASSLLGATYEQYF	TGTGCCAGCAGCCTATTGGGGGCGACCTACGAGCAGTACTTC
.	TRBV27	.	TRBJ2-1	CASSLSLLDYSEQFF	TGTGCCAGCAGTTTATCACTCCTTGATTACAGTGAGCAGTTCTTC
.	TRBV20-1	TRBD2	TRBJ2-7	CSAITSGGAYEQYF	TGCAGTGCTATAACCAGCGGGGGAGCCTACGAGCAGTACTTC
.	TRBV7-9	.	TRBJ2-3	CASSPGATDTQYF	TGTGCCAGCAGCCCCGGGGCCACAGATACGCAGTATTTT
.	TRBV29-1	.	TRBJ1-1	CSVEAEDPEAFF	TGCAGCGTTGAAGCGGAAGACCCTGAAGCTTTCTTT
.	TRBV3-1	.	TRBJ1-1	CASSPSRVNTEAFF	TGTGCCAGCAGCCCCTCCAGGGTAAACACTGAAGCTTTCTTT